This TCR beta chain was profiled in a study of immune cell composition in non-small cell lung cancer. Repertoires were generated with immunoSEQ multiplex PCR, while TCRdb's copy carries only in-frame clones and drops some. The table lists about 2,500 clones, over 65% of them singletons. Normal lung sampling was at least 3 cm from the tumour, as distant as possible. The germline V and J ends were trimmed by 0 bases and 5 bases, with 11 bases remaining between them. The CDR3 is 14 residues long. Looked up from germline, CDR1 is SGHKS and CDR2 is YYEKEE (reference sequence). The chain couples TRBV5-5 to TRBJ2-5, with D perhaps matching TRBD1 (6 bases). This sequence originates from a human donor with non-small cell lung cancer. The sample was non-adjacent lung tissue. CDR3 sequence reads: CASSLGGGRETQYF. The DNA of the CDR3 is TGTGCCAGCAGCTTGGGTGGGGGCCGGGAGACCCAGTACTTC.